This is a list of T cell receptor beta chains from one sample in a study of graft-versus-host responses after intestinal transplantation. These receptors lack a known antigen. The method was immunoSEQ multiplex PCR; TCRdb's version includes in-frame clones alone and lacks a portion of them. The sample includes 75,000 to 100,000 clones, 90% to 95% of them seen just once. The material sequenced was unstimulated CD4+ T cells sorted from spleen or lymph node cells, taken before transplant. These receptors were taken from a human donor who was the organ donor for an intestinal transplant. The CDR3 runs from the conserved cysteine through the conserved F or W. The D gene is left open where the match is weak. Expanded clones get a size class; other rows say once, few or many, or leave the size out.

DNA	CDR3	V	J	D	size
TGTGCCAGCAGCTTAGGGTCCGGGAGGGCTGAAGCTTTCTTT	CASSLGSGRAEAFF	TRBV7-9	TRBJ1-1	.	.
TGTGCCAGCAGCCTAAAAAAGGGGCGCGATCCCTACGAGCAGTACTTC	CASSLKKGRDPYEQYF	TRBV5-4	TRBJ2-7	.	.
TGCAGCGTTGATACAGGCACCACCTATGGCTACACCTTC	CSVDTGTTYGYTF	TRBV29-1	TRBJ1-2	.	.
TGTGCCAGCAGTGAACGGCTAGCGGGTACGCAGTATTTT	CASSERLAGTQYF	TRBV6-4	TRBJ2-3	TRBD2	.
TGTGCCAGCAGCTTAGTGGGCGACCCAGTGAGGGAAGGCTATGGCTACACCTTC	CASSLVGDPVREGYGYTF	TRBV7-9	TRBJ1-2	.	few
TGTGCCAGCAGTTTCGTGGCCCCTGGCGAGCAGTACTTC	CASSFVAPGEQYF	TRBV28	TRBJ2-7	.	.
TGTGCCAGCTCACCACCGGGCTTTGGCACCGGGGAGCTGTTTTTT	CASSPPGFGTGELFF	TRBV18	TRBJ2-2	.	.
TGTGCCTGGAGCGCCAGGGTTATGGCTTTCTTT	CAWSARVMAFF	TRBV30	TRBJ1-1	.	.
TGTGCCAGCAGACAGGGGCTTAACTATGGCTACACCTTC	CASRQGLNYGYTF	TRBV28	TRBJ1-2	TRBD1	once
TGTGCCAGTAGTGTTAAGGCCGTACAGGGGAACGGGGAGCTGTTTTTT	CASSVKAVQGNGELFF	TRBV19	TRBJ2-2	TRBD1	.
TGTGCCAGCAGTTATCGGGGAGGTGAAAAACTGTTTTTT	CASSYRGGEKLFF	TRBV6-6	TRBJ1-4	.	few
TGTGCCAGCAGTGAAAAATTCATGAACACTGAAGCTTTCTTT	CASSEKFMNTEAFF	TRBV6-1	TRBJ1-1	.	.
TGTGCCAGCAGACAGACAGGGGGCAAGGATGGCTACACCTTC	CASRQTGGKDGYTF	TRBV6-6	TRBJ1-2	TRBD1	.
TGCGCCAGCAGACAGGGACTAGCGGGGAAATCCTACGAGCAGTACTTC	CASRQGLAGKSYEQYF	TRBV10-1	TRBJ2-7	TRBD2	few